This T cell receptor (beta chain) was documented in a study of CD8 T cells in Susac syndrome. An input of roughly 0.45 to 1 ug of RNA was subjected to reverse transcription using random hexamers. The immunoSEQ assay covered 54 Vbeta and 13 Jbeta segments for CDR3. TCRdb re-analysed the immunoSEQ multiplex PCR reads in MiXCR, keeping a single row per CDR3 protein. Altogether approximately 150,000 distinct CDR3 sequences are present, roughly 94% being singletons, with the ten largest covering roughly 0.083%. Germline V gene sequence: CDR1 SSHAT, CDR2 FNYEAQ (reference sequence). CDR3 size: 14 residues. Sequencing of TCR beta was carried out in blood CD8+ and CD4+ T cells. Controls were healthy donors (matched for age and sex). CD8+ and CD4+ T cells were negatively isolated; TEMRA cells were FACS-enriched. As to this clonotype: Mismatch with germline at one junction end may stem from a read error.

V usage is TRBV7-7 and J usage is TRBJ2-5; 7 bases are a match to TRBD1. The receptor comes from a human donor in good health. The sequenced material came from CD4+ T cells from PBMCs. The CDR3 nucleotides are TGTGCTAGCAGCTCGGGACAGAACCAAGAGACCCAGTACTTC. This encodes CASSSGQNQETQYF.